This entry concerns a single TCR beta chain. Its specificity is unknown. This record belongs to a study of cytomegalovirus exposure and HLA in healthy donors. The overall study: Clustering assigned around 77% of the roughly 400 genotyped donors to the Caucasian-associated ancestry cluster.

Amplification used 60 Vbeta primers and 13 Jbeta primers. Measured with immunoSEQ multiplex PCR; TCRdb has only the in-frame clones, and not every one. The sample lists tens of thousands of clones, almost 85% occurring once. General observations from the study: Sequencing depth across donors, presence/absence analyses assumed, was roughly uniform. Later work found that TCR association rates differed between HLA loci; DRB1 had the most and HLA-C the fewest. Overall, around 160 TCR beta chains were annotated as cytomegalovirus-associated.

Per the germline V gene, CDR1 is SGHAT and CDR2 is FQNNGV. This CDR3 is built from 16 residues. The ends lost 7 bases at V and 4 bases at J; junction bases unmatched: 14. This TCR was sampled from a man between 18 and 35 years old in good health and CMV-seronegative. Sequences were obtained from PBMCs. The chain joins TRBV11-2 to TRBJ2-5; 8 nucleotides align to TRBD2. This CDR3 reads CASKPWETSVGETQYF. As DNA, the CDR3 is TGTGCCAGCAAGCCTTGGGAGACTAGCGTGGGAGAGACCCAGTACTTC.